This T cell receptor beta chain derives from a study of T cells in Graves' hyperthyroidism and ophthalmopathy. RNA transcripts were the template for amplifying TCR beta CDR3 regions. TCR CDR3 regions were first amplified by RT-PCR with HTBI primers. MiXCR, run by TCRdb on the multiplex PCR reads, gives a single entry per CDR3 protein. The top ten clones hold roughly 19% of a sample with more than 500,000 distinct CDR3 sequences, about 43% of them seen once. Comment on this clonotype: Its antigen is still unknown.

There are 11 residues in the CDR3. Trimming took off 3 bases at V and 5 bases at J, with 7 bases between the two ends. Germline V lookup: CDR1 DFQATT, CDR2 SNEGSKA (reference sequence). Study-level findings and limits: Most thyroid clonotypes expanded above 0.001 appeared in blood too.

Any patient presenting with uncontrolled infection, other autoimmune disease, pregnancy or lactation was left out. Based on clinical symptoms, serum thyroxine and TRAb, thyroid ultrasound and orbital computed tomography, diagnoses were reached. Sequenced sample: peripheral blood or thyroid tissue (not recorded which). The receptor was derived from an adult woman with Graves' disease, either hyperthyroidism or ophthalmopathy (not recorded which). The J gene is TRBJ1-1, the V gene TRBV20-1; D is unresolved. The CDR3 loop is CSASPVTEAFF. Written as DNA, the CDR3 is TGCAGTGCTAGCCCAGTGACTGAAGCTTTCTTT.